Presented here are 20 T cell receptor beta chains from one specimen sequenced in a study of blood T cell repertoires in COVID-19 (TCRdb year 2020). The library was built by means of the immunoSEQ multiplex PCR assay. The clones in this table, taken by TCRdb from immuneACCESS, are in-frame only. Not every clone is retained; where verified, under half of the shortfall comes from an unresolved V gene, and the cause of the rest is unknown. Within this sample are over 400,000 clones, with approximately 85% of them counted one time only. The top ten hold roughly 3.1% of the sample. The sample was peripheral blood. The source is a human donor in a cohort sampled during active COVID-19.

This chain joins TRBV30 and TRBJ2-7, with 8 bases lining up with TRBD2. This CDR3 is built from 13 residues. Germline loops: CDR1 GTSNPN, CDR2 SVGIG (reference sequence). The ends lost 5 bases at V and 1 base at J; junction bases unmatched: 4. The CDR3 spells CAWGTRGSYEQYF. The CDR3 nucleotides are TGTGCCTGGGGGACTAGGGGATCCTACGAGCAGTACTTC.

This rearrangement joins TRBV11-2 to TRBJ2-3; 10 bases are shared with TRBD2. Germline V CDR1 and CDR2: SGHAT, FQNNGV. Trimming at V came to 2 bases and at J to 4 bases, leaving 3 bases not matched to a gene. The CDR3 runs to 15 residues. The CDR3 sequence is CASSLSSGSADTQYF. Here the CDR3 DNA reads TGTGCCAGCAGCTTATCTAGCGGGAGTGCAGATACGCAGTATTTT.

This clone was observed once. The chain recombines TRBV27 with TRBJ1-5; 9 nucleotides line up with TRBD1. V gave up 5 bases and J gave up 2 bases; unmatched junction bases: 7. Germline V gene data show CDR1 as MNHEY and CDR2 as SMNVEV (reference sequence). The CDR3 is made up of 16 amino acids. The CDR3 here is CASSLTGGEGNQPQHF. The DNA for the CDR3 is TGTGCCAGCAGTCTTACAGGGGGCGAGGGCAATCAGCCCCAGCATTTT.

In its sample, this clone was seen once. The chain uses TRBV7-2 and TRBJ2-1; 11 nucleotides match TRBD2. The CDR3 sequence is 16 residues long. Looked up from germline, CDR1 is SGHTA and CDR2 is FQGNSA. The V segment lost 4 bases and the J segment 6 bases; nucleotides outside the gene matches: 8. The CDR3 DNA reads as TGTGCCAGCAGCTCCAGACTAGCGGGGTGGGGCAATGAGCAGTTCTTC. Translating it yields CASSSRLAGWGNEQFF.

The chain carries TRBV5-6 and TRBJ1-2; 8 bases are a match to TRBD1. The CDR3 loop spans 14 amino acids. Germline V lookup: CDR1 SGHDT, CDR2 YYEEEE. Unmatched junction bases numbered 8, after V lost 5 bases and J lost 5 bases. The CDR3 DNA sequence: TGTGCCAGCAGACGGACAGGGACCGAGTATGGCTACACCTTC. Translation gives CASRRTGTEYGYTF.

The V call is TRBV18, the J call TRBJ2-7; D might be TRBD1 (6 bases). Germline values: CDR1 KGHSH, CDR2 LQKENI. CDR3 length equals 16 residues. With 2 bases removed from V and 0 bases from J, the gap between germline ends came to 14 bases. The CDR3, as DNA: TGTGCCAGCTCACCAGACAGGACCCTTATCTCCTACGAGCAGTACTTC. Translating it yields CASSPDRTLISYEQYF.

Here the CDR3 reads CASSEALLSSMNTEAFF. The DNA for the CDR3 is TGTGCCAGCAGTGAAGCGCTTCTGTCCAGTATGAACACTGAAGCTTTCTTT. V gene TRBV6-1 combines with J gene TRBJ1-1; D not certain. In germline, CDR1 is MNHNS, CDR2 SASEGT. V dropped 0 bases and J dropped 0 bases, with 14 bases sitting between them. There are 17 residues in the CDR3.

The chain links TRBV7-8 to TRBJ1-4; TRBD1 matches at 7 bases. The length of the CDR3 is 15 residues. Unmatched junction bases numbered 11, after V lost 5 bases and J lost 8 bases. The germline V gene has CDR1 SGHVS and CDR2 FQNEAQ. The CDR3 is CASSLRQGFKEKLFF. CDR3 coding DNA: TGTGCCAGCAGCCTCAGACAGGGTTTTAAGGAAAAACTGTTTTTT.

V gene TRBV21-1 combines with J gene TRBJ1-4; TRBD1 is the table's D call, not checked against the DNA. TRBV21-1 is shown as a pseudogene. The CDR3 totals 19 residues. The CDR3 coding sequence is TGTGCCAGCAGCAAAGAGGCCAGGGATGGGGCATTTGCTAATGAAAAACTGTTTTTT. It codes for CASSKEARDGAFANEKLFF.

The chain is built from TRBV27 and TRBJ2-1; tentative D call: TRBD1 (5 bases). CDR1 and CDR2 (germline): MNHEY, SMNVEV (reference sequence). The ends were cut back, 2 bases at V and 8 bases at J, with 13 bases in the middle. CDR3 size: 14 residues. CDR3 sequence reads: CASSLSRVLDEQFF. The CDR3 DNA sequence: TGTGCCAGCAGTTTAAGCAGGGTGCTGGATGAGCAGTTCTTC.

The chain joins TRBV28 to TRBJ2-2; 9 positions match TRBD1. The CDR3 is made up of 16 amino acids. The V gene end was trimmed by 3 bases and the J gene end by 3 bases; junction bases not matched to a gene: 5. Germline V lookup: CDR1 MDHEN, CDR2 SYDVKM. CDR3 coding DNA: TGTGCCAGCAGTTTCACAGGGGGCCTTTACACCGGGGAGCTGTTTTTT. Translated, it gives CASSFTGGLYTGELFF. The whole variable domain, filled in from reference TRBV28 and TRBJ2-2, reads DVKVTQSSRYLVKRTGEKVFLECVQDMDHENMFWYRQDPGLGLRLIYFSYDVKMKEKGDIPEGYSVSREKKERFSLILESASTNQTSMYLCASSFTGGLYTGELFFGEGSRLTVL.

The genes are TRBV6-2 or TRBV6-3 and TRBJ1-1, with D possibly being TRBD1 (6 bases). Germline CDR1 is MNHEY and CDR2 is SVGEGT. The CDR3 has 16 residues. V lost 4 bases and J lost 5, with 20 bases in between. CDR3 in DNA: TGTGCCAGCAGTTCCTTGGACCGGGGGGCGAGGACTGAAGCTTTCTTT. Protein: CASSSLDRGARTEAFF.

V and J are TRBV7-2 and TRBJ1-5; the D is unclear. V was pared by 3 bases and J by 3 bases, with 15 bases between. CDR1 and CDR2 from the germline V gene are SGHTA and FQGNSA. The CDR3 runs 16 residues. CDR3 region: CASSFAGSIYNQPQHF. Here the CDR3 DNA reads TGTGCCAGCAGCTTCGCCGGGTCTATCTACAATCAGCCCCAGCATTTT. The full variable domain, completed using reference TRBV7-2 and TRBJ1-5, is GAGVSQSPSNKVTEKGKDVELRCDPISGHTALYWYRQSLGQGLEFLIYFQGNSAPDKSGLPSDRFSAERTGGSVSTLTIQRTQQEDSAVYLCASSFAGSIYNQPQHFGDGTRLSIL.

This chain joins TRBV5-6 and TRBJ1-6, with 9 bases lining up with TRBD1. The CDR3 runs to 13 residues. J was trimmed by 13 bases and V by 7 bases; bases with no gene match: 9. Looked up from germline, CDR1 is SGHDT and CDR2 is YYEEEE. As DNA, the CDR3 is TGTGCCAGCGGAAGGGACAGGGTGGGTCCCCTCCACTTT. Translating it yields CASGRDRVGPLHF.

This rearrangement joins TRBV7-2 to TRBJ2-7, with 8 bases matching TRBD2. Germline V gene lookup returns CDR1 SGHTA and CDR2 FQGNSA. The CDR3 length is 13 residues. V dropped 6 bases and J dropped 3; count of bases not matched to a gene: 4. The CDR3 protein is CASRPTSGYEQYF. The CDR3 bases are TGTGCCAGCAGGCCTACTAGCGGCTACGAGCAGTACTTC.

The chain couples TRBV5-1 to TRBJ1-2, with 8 bases lining up with TRBD1. V lost 0 bases to trimming and J lost 4 bases; unmatched junction nucleotides: 5. From germline, CDR1 is SGHRS and CDR2 YFSETQ. The CDR3 loop spans 15 amino acids. The CDR3, as DNA: TGCGCCAGCAGCTTGGGGGGACAGGAGGCCTATGGCTACACCTTC. This sequence encodes CASSLGGQEAYGYTF.

The chain links TRBV19 to TRBJ1-3, with a tentative D call TRBD1 (5 bases). The CDR3 runs to 15 residues. CDR1 and CDR2 from the germline V gene are LNHDA and SQIVND (reference sequence). Trimming removed 6 bases from V and 3 bases from J, with 15 bases in between. The CDR3 DNA reads TGTGCCAGTAGAGCTCTTCAGGGCGGTGGAAACACCATATATTTT. Protein product: CASRALQGGGNTIYF.

The chain combines TRBV3-1 (or the pseudogene TRBV3-2) with TRBJ2-7; the D is unclear. CDR3 length: 12 amino acids. Germline lookup yields CDR1 LGHDT and CDR2 YNNKEL (reference sequence). V was cut by 4 bases and J by 3 bases, with 7 bases left in between. DNA for the CDR3: TGTGCCAGCAGCCTGGTCAGCTACGAGCAGTACTTC. This codes for CASSLVSYEQYF.

V gene TRBV11-1 combines with J gene TRBJ2-5; 9 bases map to TRBD1. Germline V gene sequence: CDR1 SGHAT, CDR2 FQDESV (reference sequence). This CDR3 is 15 amino acids long. V dropped 5 bases and J dropped 4; count of bases not matched to a gene: 8. Here the CDR3 reads CASSPGTGKGETQYF. DNA of the CDR3: TGTGCCAGCAGCCCGGGGACAGGGAAGGGAGAGACCCAGTACTTC.

CDR3 sequence (DNA): TGTGCCAGTAGTATAAGTAAGGAGGGCATGTTTTTT. It codes for CASSISKEGMFF. The V and J genes are TRBV19 and TRBJ2-2, with a possible D match to TRBD2 (6 bases). This CDR3 contains 12 residues. V shed 2 bases and J shed 15 bases, with 13 bases lying between them. Germline-derived CDR1 and CDR2 are LNHDA and SQIVND (reference sequence).